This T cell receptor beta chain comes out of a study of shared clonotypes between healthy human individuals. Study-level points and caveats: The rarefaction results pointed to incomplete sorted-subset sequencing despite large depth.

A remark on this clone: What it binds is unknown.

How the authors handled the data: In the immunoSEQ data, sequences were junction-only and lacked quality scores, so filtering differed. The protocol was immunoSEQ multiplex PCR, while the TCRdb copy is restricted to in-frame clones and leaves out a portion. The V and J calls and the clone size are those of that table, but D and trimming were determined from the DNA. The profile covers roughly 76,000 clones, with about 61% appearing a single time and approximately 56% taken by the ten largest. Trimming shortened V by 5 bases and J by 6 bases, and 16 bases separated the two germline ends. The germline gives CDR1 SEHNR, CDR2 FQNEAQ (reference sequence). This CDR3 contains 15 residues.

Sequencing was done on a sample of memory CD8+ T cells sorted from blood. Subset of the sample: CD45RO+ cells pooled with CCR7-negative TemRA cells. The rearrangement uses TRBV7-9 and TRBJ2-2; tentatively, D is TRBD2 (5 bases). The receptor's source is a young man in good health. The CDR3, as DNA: TGTGCCAGCAGCCTACCCAATAGCGTTTCCGGGGAGCTGTTTTTT. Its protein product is CASSLPNSVSGELFF.